The text below deals with one TCR beta chain. CDR1 and CDR2 (germline): ENHRY, SYGVKD. The V segment lost 2 bases and the J segment 5 bases; nucleotides outside the gene matches: 9. This CDR3 is built from 17 residues. This sample was taken from a study of T cell changes during pregnancy in multiple sclerosis. The assay was immunoSEQ multiplex PCR, and TCRdb's table has in-frame clones only and misses some. The repertoire holds about 38,000 clones, 85% to 95% seen once, with about 8.3% in the top ten. The clonotype comes from a female donor with multiple sclerosis, enrolled in a pregnancy study. Material: CD8+ T cells from peripheral blood mononuclear cells, obtained in the third trimester of pregnancy. The J gene is TRBJ2-1, the V gene TRBV10-3; 10 bases match TRBD1. CDR3 in DNA: TGTGCCATCAGTGAGCCTCCGACAGGGGGCGGGAACAATGAGCAGTTCTTC. Protein: CAISEPPTGGGNNEQFF.